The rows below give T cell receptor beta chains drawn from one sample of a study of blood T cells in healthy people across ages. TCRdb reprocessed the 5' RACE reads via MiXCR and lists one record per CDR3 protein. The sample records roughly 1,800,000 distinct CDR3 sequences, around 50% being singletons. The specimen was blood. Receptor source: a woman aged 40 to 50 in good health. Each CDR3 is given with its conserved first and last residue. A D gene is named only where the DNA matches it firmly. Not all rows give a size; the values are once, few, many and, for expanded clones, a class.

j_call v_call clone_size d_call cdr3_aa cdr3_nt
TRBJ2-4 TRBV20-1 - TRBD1 CSAKLGGEDIQYF TGCAGTGCCAAGCTAGGGGGCGAGGACATTCAGTACTTC
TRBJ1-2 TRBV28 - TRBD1 CASSDRGRLNGYTF TGTGCCAGCAGTGACAGGGGACGTTTGAATGGCTACACCTTC
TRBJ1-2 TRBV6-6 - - CASRSEQATYGYTF TGTGCCAGCAGATCTGAACAGGCTACCTATGGCTACACCTTC
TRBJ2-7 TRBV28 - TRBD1 CASTNWGQGVYEQYF TGTGCCAGCACCAACTGGGGACAGGGGGTCTACGAGCAGTACTTC
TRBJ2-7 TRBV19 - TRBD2 CASMGLGLIRYF TGTGCCAGTATGGGACTAGGTCTCATTCGGTACTTC
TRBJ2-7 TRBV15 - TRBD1 CATSYGQGPYEQYF TGTGCCACCAGCTACGGACAGGGGCCCTACGAGCAGTACTTC
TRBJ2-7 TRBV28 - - CASISPGLSDYEQYF TGTGCCAGCATTTCCCCAGGATTGTCCGACTACGAGCAGTACTTC
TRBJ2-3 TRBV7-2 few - CASSLAPLAPQYF TGTGCCAGCAGCTTAGCCCCCCTGGCCCCGCAGTATTTT
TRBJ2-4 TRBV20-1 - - CSARGQREQYF TGCAGTGCTAGAGGACAGAGAGAGCAGTACTTC
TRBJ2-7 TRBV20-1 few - CSARRGGNYNEQYF TGCAGTGCTAGAAGGGGGGGGAACTACAATGAGCAGTACTTC
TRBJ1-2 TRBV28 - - CASLQQEGISGYTF TGTGCCAGCCTCCAGCAGGAGGGAATCTCCGGCTACACCTTC
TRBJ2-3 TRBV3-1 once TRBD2 CASSQETGGGRTQYF TGTGCCAGCAGCCAAGAAACCGGGGGGGGGCGTACGCAGTATTTT
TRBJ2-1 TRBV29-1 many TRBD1 CSVPDRGGYNEQFF TGCAGCGTTCCCGACAGGGGCGGCTACAATGAGCAGTTCTTC
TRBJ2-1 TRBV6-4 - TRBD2 CASSALAGYYNEQFF TGTGCCAGCAGTGCCCTAGCGGGGTATTACAATGAGCAGTTCTTC
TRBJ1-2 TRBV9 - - CASSADGYGYTF TGTGCCAGCAGCGCGGACGGTTATGGCTACACCTTC
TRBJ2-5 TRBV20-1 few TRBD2 CSAGPRGVQETQYF TGCAGTGCAGGCCCACGGGGGGTTCAAGAGACCCAGTACTTC
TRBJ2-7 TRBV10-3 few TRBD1 CAISSPGQGIHEQYF TGTGCCATCAGTAGTCCGGGACAGGGTATCCACGAGCAGTACTTC
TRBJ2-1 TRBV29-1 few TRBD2 CSVEDRHSGGSLIYNEQFF TGCAGCGTTGAAGATCGGCATAGCGGGGGTTCGCTAATCTACAATGAGCAGTTCTTC
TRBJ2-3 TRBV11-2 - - CASSLEVSNTQYF TGTGCCAGCAGCTTAGAGGTCTCGAATACGCAGTATTTT
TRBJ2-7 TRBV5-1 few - CASSLGTGLSYEQYF TGCGCCAGCAGCTTGGGGACGGGCCTCTCCTACGAGCAGTACTTC
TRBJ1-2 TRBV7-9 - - CASSHFNRRIYGYTF TGTGCCAGCAGTCATTTCAACAGGAGAATCTATGGCTACACCTTC
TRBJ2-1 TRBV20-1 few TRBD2 CSARTSGRSYNEQFF TGCAGTGCTAGGACTAGCGGGAGATCCTACAATGAGCAGTTCTTC
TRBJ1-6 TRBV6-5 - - CASRLGRGGNSPLHF TGTGCCAGCAGGCTCGGAAGGGGAGGTAATTCACCCCTCCACTTT
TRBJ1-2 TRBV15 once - CATSRDQLNYGYTF TGTGCCACCAGCAGAGATCAGCTTAACTATGGCTACACCTTC
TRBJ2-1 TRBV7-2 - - CASSLAETRRHEQFF TGTGCCAGCAGCTTAGCTGAGACCCGGAGGCATGAGCAGTTCTTC
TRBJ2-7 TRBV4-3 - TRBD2 CASSQAAGGHYEQYF TGCGCCAGCAGCCAAGCTGCGGGGGGGCACTACGAGCAGTACTTC
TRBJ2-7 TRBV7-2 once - CASSFRDTDRWEQYF TGTGCCAGCAGCTTCCGGGACACCGACCGTTGGGAGCAGTACTTC
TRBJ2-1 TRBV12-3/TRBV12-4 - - CATSRAGYQNEQFF TGTGCCACCTCCAGGGCGGGCTATCAGAATGAGCAGTTCTTC
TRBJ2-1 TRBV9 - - CASSVALHYNEQFF TGTGCCAGCAGCGTAGCCCTTCACTACAATGAGCAGTTCTTC
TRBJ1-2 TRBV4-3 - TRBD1 CASSQDLSGGGYGYTF TGCGCCAGCAGCCAAGACCTATCAGGGGGGGGATATGGCTACACCTTC
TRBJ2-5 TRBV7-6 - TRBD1 CASSLVRGTGGQETQYF TGTGCCAGCAGCTTAGTTAGAGGGACAGGGGGTCAAGAGACCCAGTACTTC
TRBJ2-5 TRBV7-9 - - CASSLGGGPKETQYF TGTGCCAGCAGCTTAGGAGGAGGGCCTAAAGAGACCCAGTACTTC
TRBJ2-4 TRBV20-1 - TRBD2 CSASGGGAAKNIQYF TGCAGTGCTAGTGGCGGGGGGGCCGCCAAAAACATTCAGTACTTC
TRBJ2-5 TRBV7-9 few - CASSKTGSLETQYF TGTGCCAGCAGCAAAACAGGGAGTTTAGAGACCCAGTACTTC
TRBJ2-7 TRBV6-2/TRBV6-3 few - CASSEPGQSYEQYF TGTGCCAGCAGTGAACCCGGGCAATCCTACGAGCAGTACTTC
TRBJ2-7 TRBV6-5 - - CASSYTLPDRTYEQYF TGTGCCAGCAGTTACACCCTTCCGGACAGAACCTACGAGCAGTACTTC
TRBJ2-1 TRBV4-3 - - CASSRERGEQFF TGCGCCAGCAGCCGGGAACGGGGGGAGCAGTTCTTC
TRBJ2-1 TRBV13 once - CASSPQGRGDEQFF TGTGCCAGCAGCCCCCAGGGCAGGGGCGATGAGCAGTTCTTC
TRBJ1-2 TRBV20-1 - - CSAQGNYGYTF TGCAGTGCTCAGGGGAACTATGGCTACACCTTC
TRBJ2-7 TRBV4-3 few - CASSERGRGGEQYF TGCGCCAGCAGTGAACGGGGCCGAGGGGGCGAGCAGTACTTC
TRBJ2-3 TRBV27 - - CASSLSPTTDTQYF TGTGCCAGCAGTTTATCACCAACCACAGATACGCAGTATTTT
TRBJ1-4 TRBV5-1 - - CASSWDDSATNEKLFF TGCGCCAGCAGCTGGGACGACTCTGCAACTAATGAAAAACTGTTTTTT
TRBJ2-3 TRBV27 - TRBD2 CASSSTSGAGGTDTQYF TGTGCCAGCAGTTCGACTAGCGGGGCAGGTGGGACAGATACGCAGTATTTT
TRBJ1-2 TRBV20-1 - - CSAESTYGYTF TGCAGTGCCGAGTCCACCTATGGCTACACCTTC
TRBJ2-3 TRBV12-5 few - CASGPHDTDTQYF TGTGCTAGTGGCCCGCACGACACAGATACGCAGTATTTT
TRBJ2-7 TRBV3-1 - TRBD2 CASSHPTSGGSTYEQYF TGTGCCAGCAGCCACCCGACTAGCGGGGGGTCAACCTACGAGCAGTACTTC
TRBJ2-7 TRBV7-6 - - CASSSRGGQTYEQYF TGTGCCAGCAGCTCCCGCGGGGGCCAAACCTACGAGCAGTACTTC
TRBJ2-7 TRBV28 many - CASSSGFEQYF TGTGCCAGCAGTTCCGGGTTCGAGCAGTACTTC